A single sample is the source of the 10 T cell receptor beta chains below, sequenced in a study of cytomegalovirus exposure and HLA in healthy donors. The PCR made use of 60 Vbeta and 13 Jbeta primers. This table comes from immunoSEQ multiplex PCR, and its TCRdb copy is limited to in-frame clones, with some not included. The sample contains approximately 120,000 clones, about 83% of which appear only once. Sequenced: PBMCs. The receptors derive from a female donor in good health and CMV-seronegative.

This chain links TRBV27 with TRBJ1-3; 7 nucleotides line up with TRBD1. The V gene end was trimmed by 2 bases and the J gene end by 4 bases; junction bases not matched to a gene: 5. This CDR3 is 15 amino acids long. Germline assignment: CDR1 MNHEY and CDR2 SMNVEV (reference sequence). CDR3 sequence reads: CASSLRQGPGNTIYF. DNA of the CDR3: TGTGCCAGCAGTTTAAGACAGGGACCCGGAAACACCATATATTTT.

V is TRBV5-4 and J is TRBJ2-7, with a tentative D call TRBD2 (6 bases). The CDR3 consists of 16 residues. Per the germline V gene, CDR1 is SGHNT and CDR2 is YYREEE (reference sequence). Between the trimmed V and J ends, which lost 4 bases and 5 bases, there was a span of 22 bases. CDR3 protein: CASSHRGRGEAHEQYF. As DNA, the CDR3 is TGTGCCAGCAGCCATCGAGGGCGCGGGGAGGCCCACGAGCAGTACTTC. The entire variable domain, with the rest obtained from reference TRBV5-4 and TRBJ2-7, is as follows: ETGVTQSPTHLIKTRGQQVTLRCSSQSGHNTVSWYQQALGQGPQFIFQYYREEENGRGNFPPRFSGLQFPNYSSELNVNALELDDSALYLCASSHRGRGEAHEQYFGPGTRLTVT.

The gene calls are TRBV30 and TRBJ1-1; the match to TRBD1 covers 10 bases. The CDR3 consists of 16 residues. Per germline, CDR1 GTSNPN and CDR2 SVGIG (reference sequence). V was pared by 1 base and J by 1 base, with 6 bases of the junction left unmatched. The CDR3 bases are TGTGCCTGGAGTGCATGGGGGACAGGGGAGAACACTGAAGCTTTCTTT. Translation: CAWSAWGTGENTEAFF.

The chain uses TRBV4-2 and TRBJ1-5; D uncertain. Looked up from germline, CDR1 is LGHNA and CDR2 is YNFKEQ. V dropped 0 bases and J dropped 5 bases, with 17 bases sitting between them. The CDR3 consists of 17 residues. The CDR3 DNA is TGTGCCAGCAGCCAAGAGCCCCACGTGGGAGGCCATCAGCCCCAGCATTTT. It translates to CASSQEPHVGGHQPQHF.

V and J are TRBV19 and TRBJ1-2, with 7 bases identical to TRBD1. CDR3 length equals 14 residues. Germline trimming cut 3 bases from V and 6 bases from J; bases unmatched to any gene: 7. CDR1 is LNHDA and CDR2 is SQIVND in the germline V gene (reference sequence). CDR3 DNA sequence: TGTGCCAGTAGTATCCCACAGGGGCGCGATGGCTACACCTTC. Residues: CASSIPQGRDGYTF.

The gene calls are TRBV5-1 and TRBJ2-2; D not certain. The ends were cut back, 0 bases at V and 7 bases at J, with 10 bases in the middle. The CDR3 runs to 14 residues. Looked up from germline, CDR1 is SGHRS and CDR2 is YFSETQ. CDR3 DNA: TGCGCCAGCAGCTTGGGTCCCTACGGCGGGGAGCTGTTTTTT. Protein: CASSLGPYGGELFF.

This chain connects TRBV6-6 to TRBJ1-1, with a possible D match to TRBD1 (5 bases). This CDR3 is 14 amino acids long. Germline V gives CDR1 MNHNY, CDR2 SVGAGI (reference sequence). V was pared by 0 bases and J by 1 base, with 6 bases between. The CDR3 DNA reads TGTGCCAGCAGTTACTCCGGGGGGAACACTGAAGCTTTCTTT. Translating it yields CASSYSGGNTEAFF.

The sample holds a few counts of this clone. The genes are TRBV7-6 and TRBJ2-7, with TRBD1 as a possible D gene (5 bases). CDR3 length: 14 amino acids. The germline CDR1 and CDR2 sequences are SGHVS and FNYEAQ. Trimming removed 0 bases from V and 1 base from J, with 7 bases in between. The CDR3 bases are TGTGCCAGCAGCTTAGCGGACAAGTCCTACGAGCAGTACTTC. Residues: CASSLADKSYEQYF.

This clone was seen a few times. This chain joins TRBV5-6 and TRBJ1-2, with TRBD1 identical over 7 bases. Germline V lookup: CDR1 SGHDT, CDR2 YYEEEE. The V segment lost 4 bases and the J segment 4 bases; nucleotides outside the gene matches: 16. This CDR3 region has 17 residues. This CDR3 is CASSKRQGSVTIYGYTF. The CDR3 DNA sequence: TGTGCCAGCAGCAAGCGACAGGGATCTGTTACAATCTATGGCTACACCTTC. Filled out from reference TRBV5-6 and TRBJ1-2, the complete variable domain reads DAGVTQSPTHLIKTRGQQVTLRCSPKSGHDTVSWYQQALGQGPQFIFQYYEEEERQRGNFPDRFSGHQFPNYSSELNVNALLLGDSALYLCASSKRQGSVTIYGYTFGSGTRLTVV.

The rearrangement uses TRBV5-1 and TRBJ1-1, with unresolved D. Germline assignment: CDR1 SGHRS and CDR2 YFSETQ. The length of the CDR3 is 13 residues. Trimming stripped 2 bases from V and 7 bases from J, with 12 bases between. The CDR3 is CASSFVQDREAFF. The CDR3 DNA reads as TGCGCCAGCAGCTTTGTCCAGGATCGTGAAGCTTTCTTT.